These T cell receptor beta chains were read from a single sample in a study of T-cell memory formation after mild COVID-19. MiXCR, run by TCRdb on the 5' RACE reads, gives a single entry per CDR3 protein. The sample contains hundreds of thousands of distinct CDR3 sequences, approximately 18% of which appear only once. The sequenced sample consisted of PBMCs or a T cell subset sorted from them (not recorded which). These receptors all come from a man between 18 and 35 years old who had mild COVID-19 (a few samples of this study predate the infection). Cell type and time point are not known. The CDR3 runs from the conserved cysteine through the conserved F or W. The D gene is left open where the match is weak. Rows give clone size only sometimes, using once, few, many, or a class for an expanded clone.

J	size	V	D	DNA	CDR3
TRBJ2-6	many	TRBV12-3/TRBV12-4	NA	TGTGCCAGCAGTTTAAGGGGTACTGGGGCCAACGTCCTGACTTTC	CASSLRGTGANVLTF
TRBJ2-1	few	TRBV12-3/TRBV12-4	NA	TGTGCCAGCAGTCCCCGAGACAGGGGACTAGATTCAAGCTCCTACAATGAGCAGTTCTTC	CASSPRDRGLDSSSYNEQFF
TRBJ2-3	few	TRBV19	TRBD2	TGTGCCAGTAGTATGGGTTTGGCTAGCGGGGGGGTATATACGCAGTATTTT	CASSMGLASGGVYTQYF
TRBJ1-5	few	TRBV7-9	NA	TGTGCCAGCAGCGGGGGAGGCGGGCGCGTAAATCAGCCCCAGCATTTT	CASSGGGGRVNQPQHF
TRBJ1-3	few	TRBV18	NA	TGTGCCAGCTCACCCCTACAGGTCTCTGGAAACACCATATATTTT	CASSPLQVSGNTIYF
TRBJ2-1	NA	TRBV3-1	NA	TGTGCCAGCAGCCAGAACTTTTGGAATGAGCAGTTCTTC	CASSQNFWNEQFF
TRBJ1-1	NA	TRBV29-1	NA	TGCAGCGTTCGGGGGTTAGGCACTGAAGCTTTCTTT	CSVRGLGTEAFF
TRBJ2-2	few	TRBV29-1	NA	TGCAGCGCCCTCCGCACCTTAGGGGGGCCCACCGGGGAGCTGTTTTTT	CSALRTLGGPTGELFF
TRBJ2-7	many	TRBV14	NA	TGTGCCAGCAGCCAAGATGAGTCGCCAGGGTATTCCTACGAGCAGTACTTC	CASSQDESPGYSYEQYF
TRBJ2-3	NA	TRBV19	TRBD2	TGTGCCAGTAGTAGTGGGACTAGCGGAAGCACAGATACGCAGTATTTT	CASSSGTSGSTDTQYF
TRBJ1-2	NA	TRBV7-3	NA	TGTGCCAGCAGCTTGAACGGAGGGGGAGGCTACACCTTC	CASSLNGGGGYTF
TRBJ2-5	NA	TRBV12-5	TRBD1	TGTGCTAGTGGCCAAGGGACAGTCGGGGAGACCCAGTACTTC	CASGQGTVGETQYF
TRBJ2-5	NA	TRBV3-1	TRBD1	TGTGCCAGCAGCTCTACAGGGGCGCGAGGGGAGACCCAGTACTTC	CASSSTGARGETQYF
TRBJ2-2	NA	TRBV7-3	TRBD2	TGTGCCAGCAGCCGGACTAGCCGCCCTTCGGCCGGGGAGCTGTTTTTT	CASSRTSRPSAGELFF
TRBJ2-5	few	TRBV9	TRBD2	TGTGCCAGCAGTGGTCGCCTAGCGGGGCCACAAGAGACCCAGTACTTC	CASSGRLAGPQETQYF
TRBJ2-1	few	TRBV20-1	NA	TGCAGTGCTACTATTCCGGGGGCGAGGCCCGAGCAGTTCTTC	CSATIPGARPEQFF
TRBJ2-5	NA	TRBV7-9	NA	TGTGCCGGCAGCTTGGCAGGCGTCGAGACCCAGTACTTC	CAGSLAGVETQYF
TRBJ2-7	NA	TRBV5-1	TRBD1	TGCGCCAGCAGCCTCGGGACAGGCCGATCTTACGAGCAGTACTTC	CASSLGTGRSYEQYF
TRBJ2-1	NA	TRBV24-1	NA	TGTGCCACCAGTGCTGGGGGCTACAATGAGCAGTTCTTC	CATSAGGYNEQFF
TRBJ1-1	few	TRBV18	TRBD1	TGTGCCAGCTCACCCCGGACAGGGAGGGATGAAGCTTTCTTT	CASSPRTGRDEAFF
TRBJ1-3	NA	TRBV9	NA	TGTGCCAGCAGTGACTCGGGGGACGGAAACACCATATATTTT	CASSDSGDGNTIYF
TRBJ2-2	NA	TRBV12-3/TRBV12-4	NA	TGTGCCAGCAGTTTATCCAGGGACATGGCCTCGAACACCGGGGAGCTGTTTTTT	CASSLSRDMASNTGELFF
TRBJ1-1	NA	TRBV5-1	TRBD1	TGCGCCAGCAGCGCAGGGGGTGGTAGCACTGAAGCTTTCTTT	CASSAGGGSTEAFF
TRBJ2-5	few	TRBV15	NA	TGTGCCACCAGCAGTTGGCGGGGCGGTGAGACCCAGTACTTC	CATSSWRGGETQYF
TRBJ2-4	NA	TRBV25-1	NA	TGTGCCAGCAGCTGGGGGTGGGACATTCAGTACTTC	CASSWGWDIQYF
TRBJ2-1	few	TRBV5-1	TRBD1	TGCGCCAGCAGCTTGGCTACAGGGGCGGATGAGCAGTTCTTC	CASSLATGADEQFF
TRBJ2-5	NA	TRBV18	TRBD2	TGTGCCAGCTCACCACGCCTAGCGGGGCGAGGGGAGACCCAGTACTTC	CASSPRLAGRGETQYF
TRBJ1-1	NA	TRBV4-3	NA	TGCGCCAGCAGCCAAGACGTCGAGCGGAGCAACACTGAAGCTTTCTTT	CASSQDVERSNTEAFF
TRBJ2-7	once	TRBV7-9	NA	TGTGCCAGCAGCACGGACTACAGCTCCTACGAGCAGTACTTC	CASSTDYSSYEQYF
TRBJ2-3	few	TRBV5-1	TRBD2	TGCGCCAGCAGCGAGTCTAGCGGGGGCTCTGATACGCAGTATTTT	CASSESSGGSDTQYF
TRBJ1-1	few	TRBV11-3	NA	TGTGCCAGCAGCCCCAACGTGGGGACTGAAGCTTTCTTT	CASSPNVGTEAFF
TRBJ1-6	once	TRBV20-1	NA	TGCAGTGCTAGAACAACAACAGGTTGGGGATCACCCCTCCACTTT	CSARTTTGWGSPLHF
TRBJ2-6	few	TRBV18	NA	TGTGCCAGCTCACCTCACGATATTCGCAGTTTCACTGGGGCCAACGTCCTGACTTTC	CASSPHDIRSFTGANVLTF
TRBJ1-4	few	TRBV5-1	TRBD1	TGCGCCAGCAGCCCCAGACAGGGTGAGGATGAAAAACTGTTTTTT	CASSPRQGEDEKLFF
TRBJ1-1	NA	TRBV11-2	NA	TGTGCCAGCAGCCACGGACAAGGCCTGAACACTGAAGCTTTCTTT	CASSHGQGLNTEAFF
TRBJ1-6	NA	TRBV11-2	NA	TGTGCCAGCAGCTTAATAGGACAGTATAATTCACCCCTCCACTTT	CASSLIGQYNSPLHF
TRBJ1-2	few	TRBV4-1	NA	TGCGCCAGCAGCCAAGCCGGGGGCGCTTATGGCTACACCTTC	CASSQAGGAYGYTF
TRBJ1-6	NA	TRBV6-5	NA	TGTGCCAGCAGTTACTCGATCCCCCCGGGTAGCGATAATTCACCCCTCCACTTT	CASSYSIPPGSDNSPLHF
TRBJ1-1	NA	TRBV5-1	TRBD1	TGCGCCAGCAGAGTGGGACAGCACACTGAAGCTTTCTTT	CASRVGQHTEAFF
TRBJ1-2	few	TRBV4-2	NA	TGTGCCAGCAGCCAGGATAATGGGGGGGAGTATGGCTACACCTTC	CASSQDNGGEYGYTF
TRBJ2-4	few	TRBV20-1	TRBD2	TGCAGTGCTAGTCGGGGTAGCGGGGGTACAAACATTCAGTACTTC	CSASRGSGGTNIQYF
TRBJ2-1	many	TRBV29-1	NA	TGCAGCGTTGGTAGGGGTAATGAGCAGTTCTTC	CSVGRGNEQFF
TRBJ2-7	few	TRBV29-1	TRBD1	TGCAGCGTTGAAGAGAGGGACAGGAGACCGTACGAGCAGTACTTC	CSVEERDRRPYEQYF
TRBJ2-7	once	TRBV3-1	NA	TGTGCCAGCAGCGAGGGCGCAAACTCCTACGAGCAGTACTTC	CASSEGANSYEQYF
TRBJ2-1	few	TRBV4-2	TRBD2	TGTGCCAGCAGCCAAGATTCAGCGGGGGTAAACAATGAGCAGTTCTTC	CASSQDSAGVNNEQFF
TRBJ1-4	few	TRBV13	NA	TGTGCCAGCAGCTTCGCAGTTAATCATGAAAAACTGTTTTTT	CASSFAVNHEKLFF
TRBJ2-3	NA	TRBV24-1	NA	TGTGCCACCAGTGCCGGACGACACGATACGCAGTATTTT	CATSAGRHDTQYF
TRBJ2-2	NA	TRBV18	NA	TGTGCCAGCACACCTATGGACGGTACCTACGGGGAGCTGTTTTTT	CASTPMDGTYGELFF
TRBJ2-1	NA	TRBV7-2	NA	TGTGCCAGCAGCACCCGAGTTGGGGTGGTCGAGCAGTTCTTC	CASSTRVGVVEQFF
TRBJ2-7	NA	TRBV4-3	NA	TGCGCCAGCAGCCCTTACACAGAGAGATCCTACGAGCAGTACTTC	CASSPYTERSYEQYF
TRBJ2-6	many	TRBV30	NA	TGTGCCTGGAGTGAGTCCTTAATTACCTCTGGGGCCAACGTCCTGACTTTC	CAWSESLITSGANVLTF
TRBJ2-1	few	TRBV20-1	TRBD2	TGCAGTGCTGGCGGCGGGACTAGCGGGGGGCACTCCTACAATGAGCAGTTCTTC	CSAGGGTSGGHSYNEQFF
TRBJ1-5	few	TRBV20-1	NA	TGCAGTGCACCGATCGGGAGCAATCAGCCCCAGCATTTT	CSAPIGSNQPQHF
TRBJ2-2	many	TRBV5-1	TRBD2	TGCGCCAGCAGATCCCCCGGGACTAGCGCCGGGGAGCTGTTTTTT	CASRSPGTSAGELFF
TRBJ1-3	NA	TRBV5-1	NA	TGCGCCAGCAGCTTGTCAGGGACTGGAAACACCATATATTTT	CASSLSGTGNTIYF